Listed below are T cell receptor beta chains from one sample, sequenced in a study of cytomegalovirus exposure and HLA in healthy donors. The data were produced by immunoSEQ multiplex PCR, yet TCRdb's version contains in-frame clones alone and is incomplete. The sample carries 85,000 to 100,000 clones, approximately 64% recorded once. The sample comprised PBMCs. All receptors derive from a man aged 55 to 69 in good health and CMV-seronegative. Each CDR3 is given with its conserved first and last residue. A D gene is named only where the DNA matches it firmly. Not all rows give a size; the values are once, few, many and, for expanded clones, a class.

V,J,size,D,DNA,CDR3
TRBV10-3,TRBJ1-3,.,.,TGTGCCATCAGTAGAACGGACACCATATATTTT,CAISRTDTIYF
TRBV5-1,TRBJ1-1,few,.,TGCGCCAGCAGCTTGGAGATAGGGGACACTGAAGCTTTCTTT,CASSLEIGDTEAFF
TRBV7-9,TRBJ2-2,few,.,TGTGCCAGCAGCCAAGCTTTAGAGCGAGGTTTTGAGGAGCTGTTTTTT,CASSQALERGFEELFF
TRBV4-1,TRBJ2-7,.,TRBD1,TGCGCCAGCAGCCAACCAGGGGGCATCGAGCAGTACTTC,CASSQPGGIEQYF
TRBV9,TRBJ2-3,few,TRBD2,TGTGCCAGCAGCGTAGGTGCGGGGGGGCCAGATACGCAGTATTTT,CASSVGAGGPDTQYF
TRBV7-3,TRBJ1-2,.,TRBD1,TGTGCCAGCAGCGGGACCGGGACAGGGTCTATGGGCTACACCTTC,CASSGTGTGSMGYTF
TRBV10-1,TRBJ2-7,.,.,TGCGCCAGCAACAGCGGAGCCTACGATCAGTACTTC,CASNSGAYDQYF
TRBV5-1,TRBJ2-7,.,.,TGCGCCAGCAGCTTGGATCCGACCGGGTGGGACGAGCAGTACTTC,CASSLDPTGWDEQYF
TRBV5-1,TRBJ1-2,few,.,TGCGCCAGCAGCTTGGAACGGGGAGGCTACACCTTC,CASSLERGGYTF
TRBV27,TRBJ1-1,.,.,TGTGCCAGCAAAAGGTTAGGGGTGGCCACTGAAGCTTTCTTT,CASKRLGVATEAFF
TRBV15,TRBJ1-3,.,.,TGTGCCACCAGCAGAGATCGGACAGGAAACACCATATATTTT,CATSRDRTGNTIYF
TRBV28,TRBJ1-2,.,.,TGTGCCAGCAGTTTAAGGGGAGGGTTAGGCTATGGCTACACCTTC,CASSLRGGLGYGYTF
TRBV2,TRBJ1-5,few,TRBD1,TGTGCCAGCAGTGATTATGGGACAGGGAATAATCAGCCCCAGCATTTT,CASSDYGTGNNQPQHF
TRBV7-2,TRBJ2-1,.,TRBD2,TGTGCCAGCAGCTTCCTAGCGGGGGGGCCGAATGAGCAGTTCTTC,CASSFLAGGPNEQFF
TRBV10-3,TRBJ1-3,.,.,TGTGCCATCAGGAAGGACAGCAGTGGAAACACCATATATTTT,CAIRKDSSGNTIYF
TRBV27,TRBJ1-4,.,.,TGTGCCAGCAGTTTATCGGGCAGTATGGGTGAAAAACTGTTTTTT,CASSLSGSMGEKLFF
TRBV4-1,TRBJ1-1,.,.,TGCGCCAGCAGCCAGTGGACTGCGGGTGTCACTGAAGCTTTCTTT,CASSQWTAGVTEAFF
TRBV2,TRBJ1-2,.,.,TGTGCCAGCAGTACCCGGGGTGGGGTTGATGGCTACACCTTC,CASSTRGGVDGYTF
TRBV11-1,TRBJ1-4,.,.,TGTGCCAGCAGCTTACAGGGAACAACTAATGAAAAACTGTTTTTT,CASSLQGTTNEKLFF
TRBV11-3,TRBJ1-5,.,.,TGTGCCAGCAGCTTACGGGTTAATCAGCCCCAGCATTTT,CASSLRVNQPQHF
TRBV28,TRBJ2-5,.,TRBD1,TGTGCCAGCAGTGGGACAGTACAAGAGACCCAGTACTTC,CASSGTVQETQYF
TRBV19,TRBJ1-3,.,.,TGTGCCAGTACCCACCGTGCGTCTGGCTCTGGAAACACCATATATTTT,CASTHRASGSGNTIYF
TRBV29-1,TRBJ1-1,.,.,TGCAGCGGCTTGAGGGGACAAAAGAACACTGAAGCTTTCTTT,CSGLRGQKNTEAFF
TRBV30,TRBJ2-7,.,.,TGTGCCTGGAGTCCCCTCTACGAGCAGTACTTC,CAWSPLYEQYF
TRBV6-6,TRBJ1-5,.,.,TGTGCCAGCAGTTACTCGGCGGGGGTTCAGCCCCAGCATTTT,CASSYSAGVQPQHF
TRBV6-6,TRBJ2-7,few,.,TGTGCCAGCAGGCCAGGGGCAGCCTACGAGCAGTACTTC,CASRPGAAYEQYF
TRBV6-4,TRBJ1-2,.,TRBD1,TGTGCCAGCAGTCCCGAGACAGGGCTCTATGGCTACACCTTC,CASSPETGLYGYTF
TRBV5-1,TRBJ1-1,.,.,TGCGCCAGCAGCTTCCGGGGTTCCTCGGGCACTGAAGCTTTCTTT,CASSFRGSSGTEAFF
TRBV5-8,TRBJ1-1,once,.,TGTGCCAGCAGCTTGCGTGGGGGGAGGAACACTGAAGCTTTCTTT,CASSLRGGRNTEAFF
TRBV30,TRBJ1-5,.,TRBD1,TGTGCCTGGAGTGGGGACAGGTATCAGCCCCAGCATTTT,CAWSGDRYQPQHF
TRBV19,TRBJ1-1,.,.,TGTGCCAGTACCAGTAAGGGGTTGAACACTGAAGCTTTCTTT,CASTSKGLNTEAFF
TRBV7-9,TRBJ2-1,.,.,TGTGCCAGCAGCTCGAGGACAGTGCGACAGTTCTTC,CASSSRTVRQFF
TRBV7-9,TRBJ2-2,few,TRBD2,TGTGCCAGCAGCCAGGAGGGACTAAACACCGGGGAGCTGTTTTTT,CASSQEGLNTGELFF
TRBV7-9,TRBJ2-2,few,.,TGTGCCAGCAGCTTAGTACAGAACACCGGGGAGCTGTTTTTT,CASSLVQNTGELFF
TRBV9,TRBJ1-6,few,.,TGTGCCAGCAGCGTAGGGACAGAGAATTCACCCCTCCACTTT,CASSVGTENSPLHF
TRBV5-6,TRBJ2-3,.,.,TGTGCCAGCAGCTTGATTGGAGGGGACACAGATACGCAGTATTTT,CASSLIGGDTDTQYF
TRBV27,TRBJ2-3,few,TRBD2,TGTGCCAGCAGTTTGCGGACTAGCGGGGTCCGATCTAGCACAGATACGCAGTATTTT,CASSLRTSGVRSSTDTQYF
TRBV7-3,TRBJ1-2,.,TRBD1,TGTGCCAGCAGCGCTGGGACAGGGAATAGGTATGGCTACACCTTC,CASSAGTGNRYGYTF
TRBV6-6,TRBJ2-6,.,TRBD1,TGTGCCAGCAATACAGGGGGCTCTGGGGCCAACGTCCTGACTTTC,CASNTGGSGANVLTF
TRBV6-5,TRBJ2-7,.,.,TGTGCCAGCAGTCGGACAGAGAACTACGAGCAGTACTTC,CASSRTENYEQYF
TRBV6-1,TRBJ1-1,.,.,TGTGCCAGCAGTGAAGCTATCGGCAGGGGTACCACTGAAGCTTTCTTT,CASSEAIGRGTTEAFF
TRBV27,TRBJ1-1,once,.,TGTGCCAGCAGTGTCGAGGACAGGAACACTGAAGCTTTCTTT,CASSVEDRNTEAFF
TRBV2,TRBJ1-6,.,.,TGTGCCAGCAGTGAAGCCAGGGTAAGGTCACCCCTCCACTTT,CASSEARVRSPLHF
TRBV21-1,TRBJ2-1,few,.,TGTGCCAGCAGCCCCTACCAGGCGGGCAGGAATGAGCAGTTCTTC,CASSPYQAGRNEQFF
TRBV10-3,TRBJ1-5,.,.,TGTGCCATCAAAGGGGCAGATACTAGCAATCAGCCCCAGCATTTT,CAIKGADTSNQPQHF
TRBV19,TRBJ2-1,few,.,TGTGCCAGTAGTATAGGGCGGGGGCCGGCCAATGAGCAGTTCTTC,CASSIGRGPANEQFF
TRBV6-5,TRBJ2-7,.,.,TGTGCCAGCAGTCACGGAGAGGGCCACGAGCAGTACTTC,CASSHGEGHEQYF